This entry describes one T cell receptor beta chain. Some clones are missing from TCRdb's copy, which holds only in-frame ones; the method was immunoSEQ multiplex PCR. The sample includes 2 million to 2.5 million clones, less than 95% seen only once; the top ten take more than 0.35%. V gave up 2 bases and J gave up 9 bases, with 16 bases separating them. Germline V gene lookup returns CDR1 GTSNPN and CDR2 SVGIG (reference sequence). This CDR3 has 13 residues. This specimen belongs to a study of shared clonotypes between healthy human individuals. The sample consisted of naive CD4+ T cells from PBMCs. Subset meaning: CD45RA+ positively selected. The genes are TRBV30 and TRBJ1-2; no clear D gene. This receptor was taken from a man between 18 and 35 years old in good health. Some clones in this sample may be carry-over from other donors' samples. The CDR3 DNA reads TGTGCCTGGAGTTTAGGGCCAACCATTAGCTACACCTTC. This encodes CAWSLGPTISYTF.